This entry concerns a single T cell receptor beta chain. V was pared by 1 base and J by 1 base, with 5 bases of the junction left unmatched. The CDR3 spans 16 residues. Germline CDR1 and CDR2: SGHTA and FQGTGA. As originally analysed: Estimation of nucleated cell counts relied on the amplification of reference gene primers. Data came from immunoSEQ multiplex PCR; TCRdb stores just in-frame clones and leaves some out. D and trimming were read from the DNA, whereas the V and J calls and clone size are those reported in that table. This table has about 290,000 clones, about nine tenths appearing once. This record belongs to a study of blood T cell repertoires in COVID-19. Across the whole study: Some COVID-19 samples were acute and others convalescent; all came from the United States, Italy and Spain.

This receptor was obtained from a woman in her 30s with active or convalescent COVID-19. The genes are TRBV7-3 and TRBJ2-5; TRBD2 matches 8 bases. Sequences were obtained from peripheral blood. The CDR3 loop is CASSLIPAGGQETQYF. CDR3 bases: TGTGCCAGCAGCTTAATCCCCGCGGGGGGCCAAGAGACCCAGTACTTC.